Below are 31 T cell receptor beta chains sequenced from a single sample in a study of CD8 T cells in ankylosing spondylitis. Study results and limitations: What seemed typical of ankylosing spondylitis blood was a TCR beta motif built from fewer than ten highly homologous variants.

No antigen has been identified for these receptors. TCRdb reprocessed the 5' RACE reads with MiXCR, giving one entry per CDR3 protein. Of around 770,000 distinct CDR3 sequences listed, over 15% are singletons. The sample comprised blood, either unsorted or a sorted T cell fraction (not recorded which). The receptors were gathered from a male donor with ankylosing spondylitis.

This clonotype was counted a few times. This chain links TRBV12-3 or TRBV12-4 with TRBJ1-1; TRBD1 might be the D (5 bases). The CDR3 runs to 15 residues. V gave up 6 bases and J gave up 2 bases, with 16 bases separating them. This CDR3 reads CASRPGKGRNTEAFF. CDR3 in DNA: TGTGCCAGCAGGCCCGGGAAGGGGAGAAACACTGAAGCTTTCTTT.

This clonotype came up a few times. This sequence joins TRBV5-1 and TRBJ2-1; 12 nucleotides match TRBD1. The trim removed 6 bases at V and 10 bases at J, leaving 8 bases unmatched. CDR1 is SGHRS, CDR2 YFSETQ, per germline. This CDR3 comprises 14 residues. In DNA, the CDR3 is TGCGCCAGCACCCTAGGGACAGGGGGCAGGGAGCAGTTCTTC. Protein: CASTLGTGGREQFF.

This clonotype was seen a few times. The rearrangement links TRBV4-1 to TRBJ1-2, with TRBD1 matching over 11 bases. In germline, CDR1 is MGHRA, CDR2 YSYEKL. Trimming removed 0 bases from V and 6 bases from J; junction bases left unmatched: 6. The CDR3 is 16 residues long. As DNA, the CDR3 is TGCGCCAGCAGCCAAGATGAGGACAGGGGGCTTAATGGCTACACCTTC. It codes for CASSQDEDRGLNGYTF.

This sequence joins TRBV20-1 and TRBJ2-1, with D possibly matching TRBD2 (5 bases). CDR1 and CDR2 from the germline V gene are DFQATT and SNEGSKA (reference sequence). This CDR3 is 12 amino acids long. The ends were cut back, 5 bases at V and 4 bases at J, with 9 bases in the middle. CDR3 residues: CSAPDSYNEQFF. The CDR3 DNA reads TGCAGTGCTCCGGACTCTTACAATGAGCAGTTCTTC.

In this sample, this clonotype turned up a few times. The chain carries TRBV20-1 and TRBJ1-4, with D hard to call. This CDR3 is 14 amino acids long. Germline assignment: CDR1 DFQATT and CDR2 SNEGSKA (reference sequence). V gave up 6 bases and J gave up 7 bases, with 18 bases separating them. The CDR3 bases are TGCAGTGCAATTTACCCCTCGGATAGTGAAAAACTGTTTTTT. Its translation is CSAIYPSDSEKLFF.

This clonotype was seen a handful of times. The gene calls are TRBV9 and TRBJ2-5; 10 bases agree with TRBD2. The CDR3 covers 17 residues. V gave up 4 bases and J gave up 4 bases; unmatched junction bases: 13. The germline gives CDR1 SGDLS, CDR2 YYNGEE. In DNA form, the CDR3 reads TGTGCCAGCAGCTTTACCGGGACTAGCGACCTGGGAGAGACCCAGTACTTC. Amino acid sequence: CASSFTGTSDLGETQYF. The whole variable domain, filled in from reference TRBV9 and TRBJ2-5, reads DSGVTQTPKHLITATGQRVTLRCSPRSGDLSVYWYQQSLDQGLQFLIQYYNGEERAKGNILERFSAQQFPDLHSELNLSSLELGDSALYFCASSFTGTSDLGETQYFGPGTRLLVL.

The chain has TRBV4-3 and TRBJ2-2; the D is unclear. Trimming stripped 6 bases from V and 4 bases from J, with 15 bases between. CDR1 and CDR2 (germline): LGHNA, YSLEER. The CDR3 spans 15 residues. CDR3: CASSYSETSTGELFF. As DNA, the CDR3 is TGCGCCAGCAGTTACAGCGAAACCAGCACCGGGGAGCTGTTTTTT.

This clonotype has a count of ten or more. The V gene is TRBV20-1, the J gene TRBJ2-3, with D possibly matching TRBD2 (7 bases). This CDR3 contains 15 residues. Germline loops: CDR1 DFQATT, CDR2 SNEGSKA (reference sequence). The ends were cut back, 0 bases at V and 4 bases at J, with 14 bases in the middle. DNA for the CDR3: TGCAGTGCTAGAGATGGGGGGGGCAAGGCAGATACGCAGTATTTT. Its translation: CSARDGGGKADTQYF.

This chain links TRBV21-1 with TRBJ2-5. TRBV21-1 is a known pseudogene. The CDR3 runs 17 residues. The CDR3 coding sequence is TGTGCCAGCAGCAAAGTGCGGGATCCAACGGGTCAAGAGACCCAGTACTTC. Translated: CASSKVRDPTGQETQYF.

CDR3 coding DNA: TGTGCCGCAGGCGGGGCCTACAATGAGCAGTTCTTC. Encoded protein: CAAGGAYNEQFF. The V call is TRBV6-6, the J call TRBJ2-1; possibly TRBD2 for D (6 bases). CDR1 and CDR2 from the germline V gene are MNHNY and SVGAGI (reference sequence). The length of the CDR3 is 12 residues. V lost 11 bases and J 2 bases, leaving 10 bases between the germline ends.

This clonotype was observed at least ten times. The chain links TRBV4-3 to TRBJ2-1, with a weak D call TRBD1 (6 bases). The V gene's germline CDR1 is LGHNA and CDR2 YSLEER. Trimming cost V 0 bases and J 5 bases, with 17 bases left between them. The CDR3 sequence is 17 residues long. The CDR3, as DNA: TGCGCCAGCAGCCAAGATGGCTTAATGGGGGCAAACAATGAGCAGTTCTTC. Translation: CASSQDGLMGANNEQFF.

The genes are TRBV5-1 and TRBJ2-2; perhaps TRBD2 as D (6 bases). Per germline, CDR1 SGHRS and CDR2 YFSETQ. V dropped 1 base and J dropped 6 bases, with 10 bases sitting between them. This CDR3 contains 14 residues. This CDR3 is CASSLLASAGELFF. As DNA, the CDR3 is TGCGCCAGCAGCTTGTTGGCTAGCGCCGGGGAGCTGTTTTTT.

This clonotype was recorded many times. This chain joins TRBV20-1 and TRBJ2-5, with D perhaps TRBD2 (6 bases). Trimming left V 5 bases short and J 3 bases short, with 10 bases between. CDR3 length equals 12 residues. Germline values: CDR1 DFQATT, CDR2 SNEGSKA (reference sequence). Here the CDR3 reads CSALLAKETQYF. Written as DNA, the CDR3 is TGCAGTGCTCTCCTAGCGAAAGAGACCCAGTACTTC.

The rearrangement joins TRBV11-2 to TRBJ2-1; 9 nucleotides align to TRBD2. The CDR3 has 16 amino acids. CDR1 is SGHAT and CDR2 is FQNNGV in the germline V gene. The junction had 10 bases not matched to a gene; V was cut back by 5 bases and J by 5 bases. This chain's CDR3 is CASSRWGGGANNEQFF. As DNA, the CDR3 is TGTGCCAGCAGCCGGTGGGGCGGGGGGGCGAACAATGAGCAGTTCTTC.

This clonotype was recorded a few times. This rearrangement joins TRBV6-2 or TRBV6-3 to TRBJ2-5, with a weak D call TRBD1 (5 bases). Trimming took 3 bases from V and 3 from J, leaving 11 bases between them. The CDR3 spans 14 residues. The germline gives CDR1 MNHEY, CDR2 SVGEGT. DNA for the CDR3: TGTGCCAGCAGTTATGGGGCAAGTAAAGAGACCCAGTACTTC. Translated, it gives CASSYGASKETQYF.

Only one count was recorded for this clonotype. The chain joins TRBV12-3 or TRBV12-4 to TRBJ2-1, with TRBD1 as a possible D gene (6 bases). The V gene lost 6 bases and the J gene lost 6 bases, with 18 bases spanning the gap. The CDR3 contains 15 residues. CDR3 protein: CASSLAETRGNEQFF. The CDR3 region has the DNA TGTGCCAGCAGCTTGGCTGAAACCAGGGGCAATGAGCAGTTCTTC.

This clonotype was found a few times. The rearrangement links TRBV5-1 to TRBJ2-5, with 7 bases fitting TRBD2. Trimming took 1 base from V and 1 from J; bases not matched to a gene: 7. The CDR3 length is 16 residues. Germline CDR1 reads SGHRS; CDR2 reads YFSETQ. The CDR3 bases are TGCGCCAGCAGCTTGACTAGCGCAGGGCCCCAAGAGACCCAGTACTTC. Its protein product is CASSLTSAGPQETQYF. The variable domain in full, with the rest retrieved from reference TRBV5-1 and TRBJ2-5, is KAGVTQTPRYLIKTRGQQVTLSCSPISGHRSVSWYQQTPGQGLQFLFEYFSETQRNKGNFPGRFSGRQFSNSRSEMNVSTLELGDSALYLCASSLTSAGPQETQYFGPGTRLLVL.

The chain recombines TRBV5-1 with TRBJ2-2; TRBD1 aligns across 7 bases. Losses at the gene ends were 4 bases for V and 3 bases for J; bases not matched to a gene: 6. The CDR3 has 15 amino acids. Per the germline V gene, CDR1 is SGHRS and CDR2 is YFSETQ. CDR3 nucleotides: TGCGCCAGCAGCACCGGGACAGTCGACACCGGGGAGCTGTTTTTT. This encodes CASSTGTVDTGELFF.

This clonotype was found a few times. The chain employs TRBV5-1 and TRBJ1-1; 9 bases are a match to TRBD1. Germline CDR1 SGHRS, CDR2 YFSETQ. The V and J ends lost 1 base and 1 base, in that order; junction bases with no gene match: 5. The CDR3 spans 16 residues. The CDR3: CASSLTGGLGNTEAFF. For the CDR3, the DNA is TGCGCCAGCAGCTTGACAGGGGGCCTTGGGAACACTGAAGCTTTCTTT.

The CDR3 is CSARDRSLAGTPSYEQYF. As DNA, the CDR3 is TGCAGTGCTAGAGATCGAAGTCTAGCGGGGACACCTTCCTACGAGCAGTACTTC. The chain is built from TRBV20-1 and TRBJ2-7; TRBD2 aligns across 9 bases. The length of the CDR3 is 18 residues. CDR1 is DFQATT and CDR2 is SNEGSKA in the germline V gene (reference sequence). After removal of 0 bases from V and 1 base from J, the junction contained 13 bases not matched to a gene.

The V call is TRBV4-3, the J call TRBJ2-2; 7 nucleotides line up with TRBD2. Per the germline V gene, CDR1 is LGHNA and CDR2 is YSLEER. J was trimmed by 3 bases and V by 3 bases; bases with no gene match: 7. The CDR3 runs to 16 residues. The CDR3 sequence: CASSHKAGWDTGELFF. The CDR3 coding sequence is TGCGCCAGCAGCCACAAAGCGGGATGGGACACCGGGGAGCTGTTTTTT.

This clonotype was recorded at least ten times. This chain connects TRBV10-2 to TRBJ1-2; D call uncertain. CDR1 is WSHSY, CDR2 SAAADI, per germline. This CDR3 contains 13 residues. V lost 2 bases to trimming and J lost 2 bases, with 6 bases between them. The CDR3 is CASSERPNYGYTF. The DNA for the CDR3 is TGCGCCAGCAGTGAGCGACCAAACTATGGCTACACCTTC.

This clonotype was detected many times. The chain recombines TRBV20-1 with TRBJ2-1, with D unclear. The CDR3 extends over 14 amino acids. V was pared by 5 bases and J by 2 bases, with 13 bases between. Germline CDR1 is DFQATT and CDR2 is SNEGSKA (reference sequence). The CDR3 loop is CSAPTVYTYNEQFF. CDR3 in DNA: TGCAGTGCTCCTACAGTCTATACCTACAATGAGCAGTTCTTC.

This chain connects TRBV10-3 to TRBJ2-3; the D is unclear. This CDR3 spans 14 amino acids. Germline V gene sequence: CDR1 ENHRY, CDR2 SYGVKD. V was clipped by 8 bases and J by 0 bases, with 12 bases between them. CDR3 sequence (DNA): TGTGCCATCCGCAACTACTTTAGCACAGATACGCAGTATTTT. The encoded protein is CAIRNYFSTDTQYF.

This clonotype was counted between two and nine times. The chain uses TRBV4-1 and TRBJ2-7; D is uncertain. Germline loops: CDR1 MGHRA, CDR2 YSYEKL. Trimming took 0 bases from V and 0 from J, leaving 9 bases between them. CDR3 length equals 15 residues. The CDR3 nucleotides are TGCGCCAGCAGCCAAGATTTATCGATCTCCTACGAGCAGTACTTC. Its translation is CASSQDLSISYEQYF.

The gene calls are TRBV11-2 and TRBJ2-3; D unclear. CDR3 length equals 15 residues. The germline CDR1 and CDR2 sequences are SGHAT and FQNNGV. Trimming shortened V by 1 base and J by 2 bases, and 10 bases separated the two germline ends. The CDR3 reads CASSLAGKDTDTQYF. The CDR3 DNA follows: TGTGCCAGCAGCTTAGCCGGCAAGGACACAGATACGCAGTATTTT. Full variable domain (remainder filled in from reference TRBV11-2 and TRBJ2-3): EAGVAQSPRYKIIEKRQSVAFWCNPISGHATLYWYQQILGQGPKLLIQFQNNGVVDDSQLPKDRFSAERLKGVDSTLKIQPAKLEDSAVYLCASSLAGKDTDTQYFGPGTRLTVL.

The genes are TRBV12-3 or TRBV12-4 and TRBJ2-3; either TRBD1 or TRBD2 may fit D (6 bases each). The CDR3 has 15 amino acids. Trimming took off 8 bases at V and 0 bases at J, with 15 bases between the two ends. CDR3 in amino acids: CASDKTGASTDTQYF. CDR3 coding DNA: TGTGCCAGCGATAAGACGGGGGCTAGCACAGATACGCAGTATTTT.

In its sample, this clonotype was seen a few times. A clone one base away is much larger, so this may be a read error. The chain carries TRBV7-9 and TRBJ1-1; D is unresolved. Germline-derived CDR1 and CDR2 are SEHNR and FQNEAQ (reference sequence). V gave up 1 base and J gave up 3 bases, with 3 bases separating them. CDR3 length: 12 residues. The CDR3 spells CASSLDYTEAFF. The CDR3 nucleotides read TGTGCCAGCAGCTTAGATTACACTGAAGCTTTCTTT.

V usage is TRBV20-1 and J usage is TRBJ2-5; 7 positions agree with TRBD2. V lost 6 bases and J lost 0; bases outside the gene matches: 13. Germline loops: CDR1 DFQATT, CDR2 SNEGSKA (reference sequence). This CDR3 has 16 amino acids. In DNA form, the CDR3 reads TGCAGTGCCCCAGATCCCAGCGGGGTGTACCAAGAGACCCAGTACTTC. Its translation: CSAPDPSGVYQETQYF.

The V call is TRBV18, the J call TRBJ1-2; unclear D gene. The CDR3 is 14 residues long. The V end was cut by 0 bases, the J end by 7 bases, with 12 bases between. CDR1 is KGHSH and CDR2 is LQKENI in the germline V gene. CDR3 sequence: CASSPPSTSGGYTF. In DNA, the CDR3 is TGTGCCAGCTCACCACCGTCGACCTCGGGTGGCTACACCTTC.

The chain is built from TRBV27 and TRBJ2-3; TRBD2 aligns across 7 bases. V shed 5 bases and J 0 bases; nucleotides not matched to a gene: 5. The CDR3 contains 15 residues. Germline V gives CDR1 MNHEY, CDR2 SMNVEV (reference sequence). The CDR3 DNA is TGTGCCAGCAGTCAGACTAGCCTTAGCACAGATACGCAGTATTTT. Encoded protein: CASSQTSLSTDTQYF.